A single sample gave rise to the 11 T cell receptor beta chains below, sequenced in a study of blood T cell repertoires in COVID-19. The data were produced by immunoSEQ multiplex PCR, yet TCRdb's version contains in-frame clones alone and is incomplete. The data hold 90,000 to 120,000 clones, with about 89% observed a single time. Source material: peripheral blood. These TCRs come from a middle-aged man with active or convalescent COVID-19.

The gene calls are TRBV11-2 and TRBJ1-2, with D unresolved. Trimming cost V 5 bases and J 8 bases, with 12 bases left between them. The germline V gene encodes CDR1 SGHAT and CDR2 FQNNGV. The CDR3 totals 12 residues. The chain's CDR3 is CASSSAWYGYTF. As DNA, the CDR3 is TGTGCCAGCAGCAGCGCTTGGTACGGCTACACCTTC.

V and J are TRBV27 and TRBJ2-7; TRBD1 matches 7 bases. V shed 2 bases, J shed 2 bases, and the junction held 3 bases outside the gene matches. The CDR3 sequence is 14 residues long. Per the germline V gene, CDR1 is MNHEY and CDR2 is SMNVEV (reference sequence). CDR3 sequence: CASSLGQGAYEQYF. In nucleotides, the CDR3 is TGTGCCAGCAGTTTAGGGCAGGGGGCCTACGAGCAGTACTTC.

This clone appeared a single time. The chain combines TRBV29-1 with TRBJ1-1, with D perhaps TRBD1 (5 bases). Germline V gene sequence: CDR1 SQVTM, CDR2 ANQGSEA. V lost 7 bases to trimming and J lost 0 bases, with 9 bases between them. The CDR3 length is 12 residues. CDR3 sequence: CSAGGVNTEAFF. Here the CDR3 DNA reads TGCAGCGCGGGAGGGGTGAACACTGAAGCTTTCTTT.

The rearrangement joins TRBV5-1 to TRBJ2-2; 12 positions agree with TRBD2. V shed 3 bases and J 4 bases; nucleotides not matched to a gene: 7. The CDR3 extends over 17 amino acids. Germline CDR1 is SGHRS and CDR2 is YFSETQ. The CDR3 DNA sequence: TGCGCCAGCAGCTCGTCGACTAGCGGGAGTAGCACCGGGGAGCTGTTTTTT. Its translation: CASSSSTSGSSTGELFF. Full variable domain (remainder filled in from reference TRBV5-1 and TRBJ2-2): KAGVTQTPRYLIKTRGQQVTLSCSPISGHRSVSWYQQTPGQGLQFLFEYFSETQRNKGNFPGRFSGRQFSNSRSEMNVSTLELGDSALYLCASSSSTSGSSTGELFFGEGSRLTVL.

This sequence joins TRBV28 and TRBJ1-2; D not certain. Germline values: CDR1 MDHEN, CDR2 SYDVKM. The germline V and J ends were trimmed by 8 bases and 4 bases, with 14 bases remaining between them. The length of the CDR3 is 13 residues. The CDR3 spells CASAAPGTYGYTF. The CDR3 DNA follows: TGTGCCAGCGCCGCCCCAGGAACCTATGGCTACACCTTC.

The V and J genes are TRBV2 and TRBJ2-1; D is perhaps TRBD1 (6 bases). The germline V and J ends were trimmed by 6 bases and 6 bases, with 15 bases remaining between them. The CDR3 sequence is 14 residues long. Germline V gene lookup returns CDR1 SNHLY and CDR2 FYNNEI. The CDR3 nucleotides are TGTGCCAGCAGGGGGGCTATCCCGGGCAATGAGCAGTTCTTC. It specifies CASRGAIPGNEQFF.

V usage is TRBV5-1 and J usage is TRBJ2-7; TRBD1 aligns across 7 bases. This CDR3 has 12 amino acids. Germline V gene data show CDR1 as SGHRS and CDR2 as YFSETQ. The junction had 2 bases not matched to a gene; V was cut back by 4 bases and J by 4 bases. The CDR3: CASSSRGYEQYF. CDR3 DNA sequence: TGCGCCAGCAGCAGCAGGGGGTACGAGCAGTACTTC.

V usage is TRBV7-2 and J usage is TRBJ2-7; 11 positions agree with TRBD2. CDR1 and CDR2 from the germline V gene are SGHTA and FQGNSA. V trimming: 3 bases; J trimming: 3 bases; junction bases outside the gene matches: 4. The CDR3 extends over 15 amino acids. The DNA of the CDR3 is TGTGCCAGCAGCTTTGTAGCGGGAGGGCTCTACGAGCAGTACTTC. It encodes CASSFVAGGLYEQYF.

J is TRBJ1-1 and V is TRBV6-5; possibly TRBD1 for D (5 bases). This CDR3 is 13 amino acids long. From germline, CDR1 is MNHEY and CDR2 SVGAGI. The V end lost 7 bases, the J end lost 4 bases, and 13 bases lay between the germline ends. CDR3 region: CASTPGGGTEAFF. CDR3 DNA sequence: TGTGCCAGCACCCCCGGGGGTGGCACTGAAGCTTTCTTT.

The chain combines TRBV6-2 or TRBV6-3 with TRBJ2-7; 9 positions match TRBD1. CDR1 MNHEY and CDR2 SVGEGT come from the germline V gene. The J segment lost 6 bases and the V segment lost 5 bases, leaving 2 bases of the junction unmatched. The CDR3 loop spans 12 amino acids. The DNA of the CDR3 is TGTGCCAGCAGTCTGACAGGGGGCGAGCAGTACTTC. Translation gives CASSLTGGEQYF.

The rearrangement joins TRBV30 to TRBJ2-1; 7 bases match TRBD2. CDR3 size: 13 residues. The J segment lost 5 bases and the V segment lost 4 bases, leaving 5 bases of the junction unmatched. Germline CDR1 GTSNPN, CDR2 SVGIG (reference sequence). DNA of the CDR3: TGTGCCTGGACTTTACTAGCGAACAATGAGCAGTTCTTC. Amino acids: CAWTLLANNEQFF.